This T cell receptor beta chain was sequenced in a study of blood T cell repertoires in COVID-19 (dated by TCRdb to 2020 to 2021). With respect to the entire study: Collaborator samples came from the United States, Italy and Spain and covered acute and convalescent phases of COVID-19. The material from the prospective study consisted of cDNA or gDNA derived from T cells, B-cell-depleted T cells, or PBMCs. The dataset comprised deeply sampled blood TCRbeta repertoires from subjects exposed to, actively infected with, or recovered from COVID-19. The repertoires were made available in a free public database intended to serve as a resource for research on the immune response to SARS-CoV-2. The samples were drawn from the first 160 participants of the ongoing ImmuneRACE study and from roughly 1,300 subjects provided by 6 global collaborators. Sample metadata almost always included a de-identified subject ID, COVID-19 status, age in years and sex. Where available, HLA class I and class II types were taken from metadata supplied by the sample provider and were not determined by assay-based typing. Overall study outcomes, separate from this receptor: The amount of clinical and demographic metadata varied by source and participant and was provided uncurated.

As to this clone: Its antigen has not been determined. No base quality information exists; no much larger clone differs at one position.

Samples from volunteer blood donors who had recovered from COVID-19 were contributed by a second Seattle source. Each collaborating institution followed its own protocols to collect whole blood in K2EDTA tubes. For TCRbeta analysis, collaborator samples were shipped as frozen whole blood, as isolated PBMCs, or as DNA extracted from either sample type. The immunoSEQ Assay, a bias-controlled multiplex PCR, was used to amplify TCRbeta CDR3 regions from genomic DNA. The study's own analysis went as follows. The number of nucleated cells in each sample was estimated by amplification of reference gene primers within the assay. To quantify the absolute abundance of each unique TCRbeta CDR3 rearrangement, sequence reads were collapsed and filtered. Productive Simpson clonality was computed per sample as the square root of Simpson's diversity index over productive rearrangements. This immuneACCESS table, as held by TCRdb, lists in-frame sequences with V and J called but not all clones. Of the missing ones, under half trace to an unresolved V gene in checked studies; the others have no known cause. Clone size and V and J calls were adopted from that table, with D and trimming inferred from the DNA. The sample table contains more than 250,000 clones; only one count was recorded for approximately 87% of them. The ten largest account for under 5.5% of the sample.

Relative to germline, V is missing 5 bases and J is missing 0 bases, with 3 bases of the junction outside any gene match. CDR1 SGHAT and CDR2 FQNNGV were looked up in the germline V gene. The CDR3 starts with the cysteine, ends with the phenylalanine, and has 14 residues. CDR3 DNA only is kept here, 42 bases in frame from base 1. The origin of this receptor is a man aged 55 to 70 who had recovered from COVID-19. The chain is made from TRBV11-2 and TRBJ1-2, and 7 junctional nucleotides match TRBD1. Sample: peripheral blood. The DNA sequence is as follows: TGTGCCAGCAGCGGGACAGAAGCTAACTATGGCTACACCTTC. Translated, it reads CASSGTEANYGYTF.